This TCR beta chain was documented in a study of CXCR3-negative and CXCR3-positive naive CD8 T cells. General study findings and limits: CXCR3-positive naive cells had more hydrophobic TRB CDR3s than CXCR3-negative naive cells.

Note on this clonotype: Its cognate antigen is unknown.

Via 5' RACE with UMI labels, TRB cDNA libraries were prepared. Reanalyzing the 5' RACE reads, TCRdb keeps one entry per CDR3 protein, without DNA. This sample lists approximately 83,000 distinct CDR3 sequences; its ten largest clones have approximately 1.5%. Naive CD8+ T cells carried a CD45RO-CCR7+CD27+CD95- phenotype. The sequence came from a human donor in good health. Some clones in this sample may be carry-over from other donors' samples. The sample comprised naive CXCR3- CD8+ T cells from blood. Subset given: CD45RO-CCR7+CD27+CD95- naive CD8+ T cells lacking CXCR3 (TNR3-).

This CDR3 reads CASSQINEKLFF. The rearrangement uses TRBV4-2 and TRBJ1-4. The CDR3 loop spans 12 amino acids. The V gene's germline CDR1 is LGHNA and CDR2 YNFKEQ.